This TCR beta chain is drawn from a study of identical twins. TCRdb recomputed calls from the 5' RACE reads with MiXCR, one row per CDR3 protein. The table lists about 690,000 distinct CDR3 sequences, around 20% of them singletons. This clonotype was seen more than once but under ten times. These records were also assigned to another study, of T cells expressing NK-cell markers. That paper states: With an anti-gamma-delta TCR antibody, sorting in several experiments was kept to alpha-beta TCR T cells.

Specimen: PBMCs. This TCR was recovered from a woman under 30 in good health.

The CDR3 nucleotides are TGTGCCAGCAGCCGAACAGGTGGTGGGACTAGCGGGAACTCCTACAATGAGCAGTTCTTC. Translating it yields CASSRTGGGTSGNSYNEQFF. The chain recombines TRBV14 with TRBJ2-1; 13 positions agree with TRBD2. Germline V lookup: CDR1 SGHDN, CDR2 FVKESK. J was trimmed by 0 bases and V by 4 bases; bases with no gene match: 12. This CDR3 region has 20 residues.